The 15 T cell receptor beta chains below come from one sample, sequenced in a study of blood T cell repertoires in COVID-19. The method was immunoSEQ multiplex PCR; TCRdb's version includes in-frame clones alone and lacks a portion of them. The sample holds some 300,000 clones; about 88% are singletons and the top ten take roughly 2%. The specimen was PBMCs or T cells enriched from blood (not recorded which). Receptors were obtained from a woman aged 60-75 years in a cohort exposed to, infected with or recovered from COVID-19 (not recorded which).

To note about this clone: Other nucleotide sequences from this sample produce the same CDR3. This sequence joins TRBV3-1 (or the pseudogene TRBV3-2) and TRBJ1-1; perhaps TRBD1 as D (6 bases). CDR1 is LGHDT, CDR2 YNNKEL, per germline (reference sequence). Between the trimmed V and J ends, which lost 4 bases and 4 bases, there was a span of 10 bases. This CDR3 comprises 13 residues. CDR3 nucleotides: TGTGCCAGCAGCCTAAGGGGGAGCACTGAAGCTTTCTTT. It yields the protein CASSLRGSTEAFF.

The chain uses TRBV16 and TRBJ1-3; D is undetermined. Germline assignment: CDR1 KGHSY and CDR2 FQNENV. The V gene lost 8 bases and the J gene lost 5 bases, with 13 bases spanning the gap. CDR3 size: 13 residues. CDR3 bases: TGTGCCAGCGCAGCGGATTGGAGAAACACCATATATTTT. Its translation is CASAADWRNTIYF.

The table lists this clone with a count of one. This chain joins TRBV9 and TRBJ2-7; possible D gene TRBD1, 6 bases. CDR3 size: 15 residues. Germline CDR1 SGDLS, CDR2 YYNGEE. V was trimmed by 2 bases and J by 1 base, leaving 13 bases between them. The CDR3 bases are TGTGCCAGCAGCGTTCGACAGGAACCATCCTACGAGCAGTACTTC. Protein sequence: CASSVRQEPSYEQYF.

The chain combines TRBV7-3 with TRBJ2-1; the D gene is possibly TRBD1 (5 bases). V lost 2 bases and J lost 1, with 9 bases in between. Germline values: CDR1 SGHTA, CDR2 FQGTGA. The CDR3 is made up of 15 amino acids. The CDR3 protein is CASSLGDSSYNEQFF. For the CDR3, the DNA is TGTGCCAGCAGCTTAGGCGACAGTTCCTACAATGAGCAGTTCTTC. Using reference TRBV7-3 and TRBJ2-1 for the parts outside the CDR3, the full variable domain is GAGVSQTPSNKVTEKGKYVELRCDPISGHTALYWYRQSLGQGPEFLIYFQGTGAADDSGLPNDRFFAVRPEGSVSTLKIQRTERGDSAVYLCASSLGDSSYNEQFFGPGTRLTVL.

To note about this clone: Other nucleotide sequences in the sample specify the same CDR3. This sequence joins TRBV5-1 and TRBJ2-7, with 9 bases matching TRBD1. CDR1 is SGHRS and CDR2 is YFSETQ in the germline V gene. The CDR3 has 14 amino acids. Trimming cost V 4 bases and J 4 bases; bases outside gene matches: 6. The DNA for the CDR3 is TGCGCCAGCAGCCCAGGACAGGGGTTGTACGAGCAGTACTTC. This translates into CASSPGQGLYEQYF.

A few counts support this clone. The chain combines TRBV30 with TRBJ2-7; maybe TRBD2 (5 bases). CDR1 and CDR2 from the germline V gene are GTSNPN and SVGIG (reference sequence). This CDR3 has 14 amino acids. Between the trimmed V and J ends, which lost 2 bases and 2 bases, there was a span of 13 bases. This chain's CDR3 is CAWSIGGAAYEQYF. Written as DNA, the CDR3 is TGTGCCTGGAGTATCGGCGGAGCGGCCTACGAGCAGTACTTC. The full variable domain, in which reference TRBV30 and TRBJ2-7 provide the parts outside the CDR3, is SQTIHQWPATLVQPVGSPLSLECTVEGTSNPNLYWYRQAAGRGLQLLFYSVGIGQISSEVPQNLSASRPQDRQFILSSKKLLLSDSGFYLCAWSIGGAAYEQYFGPGTRLTVT.

The chain carries TRBV11-2 and TRBJ1-1, with 7 nucleotides matching TRBD1. V lost 2 bases and J lost 3; bases outside the gene matches: 3. This CDR3 contains 14 residues. Germline loops: CDR1 SGHAT, CDR2 FQNNGV. CDR3 residues: CASSLFRGDTEAFF. CDR3 bases: TGTGCCAGCAGCTTATTCAGGGGGGACACTGAAGCTTTCTTT.

The chain combines TRBV28 with TRBJ1-6; D is ambiguous. From germline, CDR1 is MDHEN and CDR2 SYDVKM. V lost 8 bases and J lost 0, with 5 bases in between. CDR3 size: 13 residues. CDR3 nucleotide sequence: TGTGCCAGCCTGAGCTCCTATAATTCACCCCTCCACTTT. Translated: CASLSSYNSPLHF.

This clone was seen a single time. The chain carries TRBV3-1 (or the pseudogene TRBV3-2) and TRBJ1-4, with D hard to call. V dropped 2 bases and J dropped 2 bases, with 12 bases sitting between them. In germline, CDR1 is LGHDT, CDR2 YNNKEL (reference sequence). The CDR3 is 16 residues long. In nucleotides, the CDR3 is TGTGCCAGCAGCCAATGGGAGGTCGAGACTAATGAAAAACTGTTTTTT. Protein: CASSQWEVETNEKLFF.

In regard to this clone: A read error may explain this, as a much larger clone is one base away. The rearrangement joins TRBV7-3 to TRBJ2-2, with 8 bases identical to TRBD1. The junction had 4 bases not matched to a gene; V was cut back by 5 bases and J by 5 bases. Germline V gives CDR1 SGHTA, CDR2 FQGTGA. This CDR3 region has 14 residues. For the CDR3, the DNA is TGTGCCAGCAGCCCGGGACAGGAGACCGGGGAGCTGTTTTTT. Translating it yields CASSPGQETGELFF.

CDR3 residues: CASSPAGQPQHF. The CDR3 region has the DNA TGTGCCAGCAGCCCCGCGGGACAGCCCCAGCATTTT. V and J are TRBV12-1 and TRBJ1-5. TRBV12-1 is a pseudogene. The CDR3 spans 12 residues.

The chain carries TRBV5-1 and TRBJ2-1, with 9 positions matching TRBD2. The CDR3 has 19 residues. V dropped 0 bases and J dropped 9; count of bases not matched to a gene: 19. Looked up from germline, CDR1 is SGHRS and CDR2 is YFSETQ. For the CDR3, the DNA is TGCGCCAGCAGCTTGGAGGCAGGGGTGGCTAGCGGGAAAAGGCGTGAGCAGTTCTTC. It translates to CASSLEAGVASGKRREQFF.

This chain connects TRBV6-4 to TRBJ2-1; 9 bases fit TRBD2. The CDR3 loop spans 15 amino acids. The ends lost 3 bases at V and 4 bases at J; junction bases unmatched: 4. The V gene's germline CDR1 is MRHNA and CDR2 SNTAGT. The CDR3 protein is CASSELAGPYNEQFF. The CDR3 nucleotides read TGTGCCAGCAGTGAGCTAGCGGGGCCTTACAATGAGCAGTTCTTC.

This clone appeared once. The gene calls are TRBV19 and TRBJ2-3, with 12 bases fitting TRBD2. In germline, CDR1 is LNHDA, CDR2 SQIVND (reference sequence). Unmatched junction bases numbered 8, after V lost 5 bases and J lost 2 bases. The CDR3 has 17 residues. CDR3 DNA sequence: TGTGCCAGTAGTTATGGACTAGCGGGAAAACCCACAGATACGCAGTATTTT. Translation gives CASSYGLAGKPTDTQYF.

The rearrangement uses TRBV4-3 and TRBJ2-5, with D perhaps matching TRBD1 (5 bases). Germline V gene sequence: CDR1 LGHNA, CDR2 YSLEER. The CDR3 spans 17 residues. The germline V and J ends were trimmed by 1 base and 5 bases, with 20 bases remaining between them. CDR3 residues: CASSQGLIQGLEETQYF. CDR3 in DNA: TGCGCCAGCAGCCAAGGGCTAATCCAGGGCCTCGAGGAGACCCAGTACTTC.